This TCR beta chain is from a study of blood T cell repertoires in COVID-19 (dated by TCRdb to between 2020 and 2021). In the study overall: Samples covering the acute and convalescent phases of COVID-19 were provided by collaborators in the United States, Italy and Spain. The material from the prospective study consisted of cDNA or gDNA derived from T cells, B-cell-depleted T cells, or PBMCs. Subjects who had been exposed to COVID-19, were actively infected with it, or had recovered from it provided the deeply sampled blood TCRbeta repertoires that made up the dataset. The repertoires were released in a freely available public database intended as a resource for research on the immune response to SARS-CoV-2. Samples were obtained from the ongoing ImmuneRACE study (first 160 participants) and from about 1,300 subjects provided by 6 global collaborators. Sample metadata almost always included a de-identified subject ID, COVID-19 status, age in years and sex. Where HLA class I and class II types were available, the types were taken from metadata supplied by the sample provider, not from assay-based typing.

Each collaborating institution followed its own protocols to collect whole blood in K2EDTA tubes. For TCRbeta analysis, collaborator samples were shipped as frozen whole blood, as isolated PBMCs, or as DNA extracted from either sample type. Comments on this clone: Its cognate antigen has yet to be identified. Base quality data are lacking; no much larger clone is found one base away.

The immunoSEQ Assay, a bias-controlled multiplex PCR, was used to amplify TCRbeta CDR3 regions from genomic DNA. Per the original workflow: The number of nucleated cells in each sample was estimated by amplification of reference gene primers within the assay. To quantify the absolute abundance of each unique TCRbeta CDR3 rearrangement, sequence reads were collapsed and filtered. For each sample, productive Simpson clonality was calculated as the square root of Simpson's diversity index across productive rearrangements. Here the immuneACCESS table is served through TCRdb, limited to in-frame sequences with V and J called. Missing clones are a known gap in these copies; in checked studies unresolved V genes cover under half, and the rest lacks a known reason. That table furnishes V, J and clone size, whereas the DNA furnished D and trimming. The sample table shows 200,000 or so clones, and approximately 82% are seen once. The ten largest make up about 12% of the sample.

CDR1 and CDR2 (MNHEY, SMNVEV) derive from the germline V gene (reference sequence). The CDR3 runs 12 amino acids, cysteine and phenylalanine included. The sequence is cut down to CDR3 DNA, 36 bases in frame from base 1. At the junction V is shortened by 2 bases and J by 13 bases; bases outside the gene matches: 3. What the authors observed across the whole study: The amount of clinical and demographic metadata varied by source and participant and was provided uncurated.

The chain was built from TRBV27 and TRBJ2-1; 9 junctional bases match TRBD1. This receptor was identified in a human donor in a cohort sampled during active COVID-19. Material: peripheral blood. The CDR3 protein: CASSLMGQGQFF. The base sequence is TGTGCCAGCAGTTTAATGGGACAGGGACAGTTCTTC.